This record looks at one T cell receptor (beta chain) sequence and its context. This sample was taken from a study of blood T cell repertoires in COVID-19. Study details: Material from acute and convalescent COVID-19 was sourced from the United States, Italy and Spain. The cDNA or gDNA used as material had been derived from T cells, B-cell-depleted T cells, or PBMCs.

As handled by the study authors: Researchers report that nucleated cell counts were estimated from reference gene primer amplification. This table comes from immunoSEQ multiplex PCR, and its TCRdb copy is limited to in-frame clones, with some not included. D and trimming were read from the DNA, whereas the V and J calls and clone size are those reported in that table. The table shows roughly 130,000 clones, with 80% to 90% occurring only once. The CDR3 loop spans 11 amino acids. V was pared by 8 bases and J by 1 base, with 5 bases between. Sequencing input: peripheral blood. This sequence originates from a woman aged 55-69 years with acute or convalescent COVID-19. J is TRBJ1-1 and V is TRBV12-3 or TRBV12-4; D unresolved. CDR3 protein: CASGANTEAFF. Written as DNA, the CDR3 is TGTGCCAGCGGAGCGAACACTGAAGCTTTCTTT.